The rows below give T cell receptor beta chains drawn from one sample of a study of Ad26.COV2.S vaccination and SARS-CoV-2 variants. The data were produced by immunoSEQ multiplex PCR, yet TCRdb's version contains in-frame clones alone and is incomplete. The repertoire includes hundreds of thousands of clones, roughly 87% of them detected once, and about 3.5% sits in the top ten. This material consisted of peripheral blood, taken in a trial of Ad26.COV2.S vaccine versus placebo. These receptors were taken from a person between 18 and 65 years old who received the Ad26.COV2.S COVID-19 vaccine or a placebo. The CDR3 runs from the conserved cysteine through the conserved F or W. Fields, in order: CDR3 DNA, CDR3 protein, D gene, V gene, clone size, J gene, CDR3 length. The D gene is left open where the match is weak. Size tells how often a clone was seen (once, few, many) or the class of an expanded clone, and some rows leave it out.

TGTGCCAGCAGCCAAGGCCCGGGGGCGATGCAGACCCAGTACTTC | CASSQGPGAMQTQYF | . | TRBV3-1/TRBV3-2 | . | TRBJ2-5 | 15
TGTGCCACCAGCAGAGGGGACACCTCCTACGAGCAGTACTTC | CATSRGDTSYEQYF | . | TRBV15 | . | TRBJ2-7 | 14
TGTGCCAGCAGCTTCTCTAAAAACAATGAGCAGTTCTTC | CASSFSKNNEQFF | . | TRBV11-3 | . | TRBJ2-1 | 13
TGTGCCAGCAGTTTACGGGGGCCCACTGAAGCTTTCTTT | CASSLRGPTEAFF | . | TRBV12-3/TRBV12-4 | . | TRBJ1-1 | 13
TGTGCCAGCTCCGGGACAGGGGGCTATGGCTACACCTTC | CASSGTGGYGYTF | TRBD1 | TRBV12-3/TRBV12-4 | . | TRBJ1-2 | 13
TGTGCCAGCAGCCCCTCCCCGAGACAGGGGGCCGAGACCTTC | CASSPSPRQGAETF | TRBD1 | TRBV4-2 | . | TRBJ1-2 | 14
TGCGCCAGCAGCTTGGTCGGGGATGCGCAGTACTTC | CASSLVGDAQYF | . | TRBV5-1 | . | TRBJ2-7 | 12
TGCGCCAGCAGCTTAAGGCAGGGCAAGGACACCGGGGAGCTGTTTTTT | CASSLRQGKDTGELFF | . | TRBV5-1 | . | TRBJ2-2 | 16
TGCGCCAGCAGCTTGGCCCACGGGGGTGGACAGTTCTTC | CASSLAHGGGQFF | . | TRBV5-1 | . | TRBJ2-1 | 13
TGTGCCAGCAGCCTCCGGGGGGCGGGAAACACCGGGGAGCTGTTTTTT | CASSLRGAGNTGELFF | . | TRBV9 | . | TRBJ2-2 | 16
TGCGCCAGCAGCTTGTCTAGGGGGGATGGCTACACCTTC | CASSLSRGDGYTF | . | TRBV5-1 | . | TRBJ1-2 | 13
TGCGCCAGCAGCCAAGAAGTAGTAGCGGCCTACAATGAGCAGTTCTTC | CASSQEVVAAYNEQFF | . | TRBV4-1 | . | TRBJ2-1 | 16
TGCGCCAGCAGAGGGGAGAATGGCTACACCTTC | CASRGENGYTF | . | TRBV4-3 | once | TRBJ1-2 | 11
TGTGCCAGCAGTCCAGGGACAGGATTCTACGAGCAGTACTTC | CASSPGTGFYEQYF | TRBD1 | TRBV27 | once | TRBJ2-7 | 14
TGTGCCAGCAGCTTAGTCCGACGACAGGGGGCGCGTTACGGGGAGCTGTTTTTT | CASSLVRRQGARYGELFF | TRBD1 | TRBV11-2 | . | TRBJ2-2 | 18
TGTGCCAGTAGTATAGGAAGGACAGACGTCTCGGAAAAACTGTTTTTT | CASSIGRTDVSEKLFF | . | TRBV19 | . | TRBJ1-4 | 16
TGCGCCAGCAGCCAAGGAGGCAGGGTAGGACAGCCCCAGCATTTT | CASSQGGRVGQPQHF | . | TRBV4-1 | few | TRBJ1-5 | 15
TGTGCCAGCAGTTACTCGATAGGGCTAAACACCGGGGAGCTGTTTTTT | CASSYSIGLNTGELFF | . | TRBV6-6 | . | TRBJ2-2 | 16
TGCGCCAGCAGCAAGGACGCCGATACGCAGTATTTT | CASSKDADTQYF | . | TRBV4-1 | . | TRBJ2-3 | 12
TGTGCCAGCAGTGAAGCGGGGCTAGCGGGGGAAGAGACCCAGTACTTC | CASSEAGLAGEETQYF | TRBD2 | TRBV2 | . | TRBJ2-5 | 16
TGTGCCAGCAGCCTGGACAGGGCTTCGGGCACAGATACGCAGTATTTT | CASSLDRASGTDTQYF | TRBD1 | TRBV7-2 | . | TRBJ2-3 | 16
TGTGCCAGCAGCTCACGGGGGAGCACAGATACGCAGTATTTT | CASSSRGSTDTQYF | . | TRBV7-2 | . | TRBJ2-3 | 14
TGTGCCAGCAGCCAACAGGGGGCAGGGGAAAAACTGTTTTTT | CASSQQGAGEKLFF | TRBD1 | TRBV3-1/TRBV3-2 | . | TRBJ1-4 | 14
TGTGCTAGCAGCGCGGAGGGGGAGACCCAGTACTTC | CASSAEGETQYF | . | TRBV7-7 | . | TRBJ2-5 | 12
TGTGCCAGCAGTTTGGAGTCTGGCTACACCTTC | CASSLESGYTF | . | TRBV12-3/TRBV12-4 | . | TRBJ1-2 | 11
TGTGCCAGCAGCAACAGCGGGACTCCGTGGGGTGAGCAGTTCTTC | CASSNSGTPWGEQFF | TRBD2 | TRBV5-6 | . | TRBJ2-1 | 15
TGTGCCAGCAGCATGAGGGAATCGGCCCAGTACTTC | CASSMRESAQYF | . | TRBV7-9 | . | TRBJ2-7 | 12
TGTGCTAGTGGTTTTGGGTATTTT | CASGFGYF | . | TRBV12-5 | . | TRBJ2-3 | 8
TGTGCCAGCATCCCGAGACGGGACACTGAAGCTTTCTTT | CASIPRRDTEAFF | . | TRBV2 | few | TRBJ1-1 | 13
TGTGCCAGCAGTGTACGACGGGAGGGGTGGGGGCCGAACACTGAAGCTTTCTTT | CASSVRREGWGPNTEAFF | . | TRBV6-1 | . | TRBJ1-1 | 18
TGCGCCAGCAGCCAAGAGGAGGGCTGGAGCTCCTACGAGCAGTACTTC | CASSQEEGWSSYEQYF | . | TRBV4-1 | . | TRBJ2-7 | 16
TGTGCCAGCAGTTTTTTAGTCACCAGGGGGCAAGTCGAGCAGTACTTC | CASSFLVTRGQVEQYF | TRBD1 | TRBV27 | few | TRBJ2-7 | 16
TGTGCCAGCAAAACAGGGCTTGGGACTGAAGCTTTCTTT | CASKTGLGTEAFF | . | TRBV7-9 | . | TRBJ1-1 | 13
TGTGCCAGCAGCCCTGAATCTAGTGGGACGAACACCGGGGAGCTGTTTTTT | CASSPESSGTNTGELFF | . | TRBV7-9 | . | TRBJ2-2 | 17
TGTGCCAGCATTGGGACAGGGGGAGGCTACACCTTC | CASIGTGGGYTF | TRBD1 | TRBV12-3/TRBV12-4 | . | TRBJ1-2 | 12